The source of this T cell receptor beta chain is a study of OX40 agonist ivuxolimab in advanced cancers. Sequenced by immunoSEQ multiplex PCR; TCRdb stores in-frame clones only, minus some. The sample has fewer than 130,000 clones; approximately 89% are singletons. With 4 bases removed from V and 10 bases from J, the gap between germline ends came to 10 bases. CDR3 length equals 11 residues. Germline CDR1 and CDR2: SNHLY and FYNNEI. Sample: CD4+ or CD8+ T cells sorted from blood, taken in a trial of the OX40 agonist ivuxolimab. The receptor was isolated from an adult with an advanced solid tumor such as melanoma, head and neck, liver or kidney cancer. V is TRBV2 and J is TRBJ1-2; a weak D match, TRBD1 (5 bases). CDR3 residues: CASSVRGAYTF. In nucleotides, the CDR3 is TGTGCCAGCAGTGTAAGGGGAGCCTACACCTTC.